This T cell receptor (beta chain) is drawn from a study of blood T cell repertoires in COVID-19. Study at large: Samples representing acute and convalescent COVID-19 were sourced from the United States, Italy and Spain.

As regards this clone: Compared with germline, one end of the junction differs, possibly owing to a read error.

In the original processing: Estimated nucleated cell counts came from reference gene primer amplification. The table came from immunoSEQ multiplex PCR; TCRdb's copy has only in-frame clones and leaves some out. V, J and clone size derive from that table, while D and trimming were established from the DNA sequence. The sample contains 65,000 to 85,000 clones, 86% of which appear only once. The germline gives CDR1 SGDLS, CDR2 YYNGEE. This CDR3 has 15 residues. Sequenced material: peripheral blood. The chain joins TRBV9 to TRBJ2-5; 9 bases are shared with TRBD2. This receptor was obtained from a middle-aged man with active COVID-19. The CDR3 here is CASSVSGRFQEAQYF. CDR3 nucleotides: TGTGCCAGCAGCGTGAGCGGGAGGTTCCAAGAGGCCCAGTACTTC.